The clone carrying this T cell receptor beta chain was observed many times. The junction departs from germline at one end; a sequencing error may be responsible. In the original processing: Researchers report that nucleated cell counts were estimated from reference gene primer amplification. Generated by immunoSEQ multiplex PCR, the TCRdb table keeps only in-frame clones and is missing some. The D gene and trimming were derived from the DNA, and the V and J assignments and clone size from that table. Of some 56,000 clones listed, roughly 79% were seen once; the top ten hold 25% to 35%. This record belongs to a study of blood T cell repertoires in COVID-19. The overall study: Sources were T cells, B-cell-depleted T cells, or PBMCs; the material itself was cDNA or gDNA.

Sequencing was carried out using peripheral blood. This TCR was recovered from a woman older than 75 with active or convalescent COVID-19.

The CDR3 protein is CASSLDRTFYF. CDR3 nucleotides: TGTGCCAGCAGTCTGGACAGAACATTTTACTTT. The chain carries TRBV2 and TRBJ1-1; perhaps TRBD1 as D (6 bases). CDR1 and CDR2 from the germline V gene are SNHLY and FYNNEI. This CDR3 has 11 residues.